Sequencing of this T cell receptor (beta chain) was carried out in a study of cytomegalovirus exposure and HLA in healthy donors. The overall study: As released early, the data held 65 million to 90 million unique TCRs from HLA-typed donors. In terms of ancestry, the Caucasian-associated cluster contained roughly 80% of the approximately 400 genotyped donors. Study-level results: The dataset shows that most TCR sequences were rare, while some public TCRs occurred in many donors.

As to this clone: Antigen unknown.

This CDR3 has 15 residues. CDR1 is SGHDT and CDR2 is YYEEEE in the germline V gene. V shed 0 bases and J 5 bases; nucleotides not matched to a gene: 7. PCR employed 60 Vbeta and 13 Jbeta primers. The assay was immunoSEQ multiplex PCR, and TCRdb's table has in-frame clones only and misses some. The sample has fewer than 200,000 clones, less than 90% seen once; the top ten hold 0.2% to 0.3%. This sequence was found in a girl under three years old in good health and CMV-seronegative. The specimen was PBMCs. V gene TRBV5-6 combines with J gene TRBJ2-5, with 7 bases identical to TRBD1. CDR3 sequence (DNA): TGTGCCAGCAGCTTGGACAGGGGTAGAGGTGAGACCCAGTACTTC. Translation gives CASSLDRGRGETQYF.